Listed below are T cell receptor beta chains from one sample, sequenced in a study of cytomegalovirus exposure and HLA in healthy donors. The table came from immunoSEQ multiplex PCR; TCRdb's copy has only in-frame clones and leaves some out. The sample's table shows 80,000 to 100,000 clones. The sample consisted of PBMCs. The receptors come from a woman aged 25 to 39 in good health and CMV-seronegative. Both conserved end residues are part of each CDR3. D genes are given only for firm matches. Expanded clones get a size class; other rows say once, few or many, or leave the size out.

>TRBJ2-1|.|.|TRBV4-1
CASSQVLVYEQFF
TGCGCCAGCAGCCAAGTACTAGTTTATGAGCAGTTCTTC
>TRBJ1-5|.|TRBD1|TRBV19
CASSIHRGQQPQHF
TGTGCCAGTAGTATCCACAGGGGACAGCAGCCCCAGCATTTT
>TRBJ2-1|.|.|TRBV11-2
CASSLVATGNEQFF
TGTGCCAGCAGCTTAGTAGCTACAGGCAATGAGCAGTTCTTC
>TRBJ1-1|.|.|TRBV19
CASSSGYEGAEAFF
TGTGCCAGTAGTAGCGGCTATGAGGGCGCTGAAGCTTTCTTT
>TRBJ1-4|.|.|TRBV5-1
CASSLEFRGTTNEKLFF
TGCGCCAGCAGCTTGGAGTTTAGGGGAACCACTAATGAAAAACTGTTTTTT
>TRBJ2-2|.|.|TRBV10-3
CAISDQGHRGGELFF
TGTGCCATCAGTGACCAGGGACATAGAGGCGGGGAGCTGTTTTTT
>TRBJ2-1|.|.|TRBV7-9
CASSLDSPRDEQFF
TGTGCCAGCAGCTTGGACAGTCCTAGGGATGAGCAGTTCTTC
>TRBJ2-7|.|TRBD1|TRBV7-3
CASSPGQGAEQYF
TGTGCCAGCAGCCCCGGACAGGGGGCCGAGCAGTACTTC
>TRBJ2-5|.|TRBD2|TRBV18
CASSPLGLVQETQYF
TGTGCCAGCTCACCACTTGGACTAGTACAAGAGACCCAGTACTTC
>TRBJ2-2|.|TRBD2|TRBV6-6
CATPGGPGTGELFF
TGTGCCACCCCGGGGGGGCCGGGCACCGGGGAGCTGTTTTTT
>TRBJ2-7|.|TRBD2|TRBV29-1
CSGLAGDRYEQYF
TGCAGCGGCCTAGCGGGAGATCGCTACGAGCAGTACTTC
>TRBJ2-1|.|TRBD2|TRBV28
CASSLGLAGEREQFF
TGTGCCAGCAGTTTGGGACTAGCGGGGGAGAGGGAGCAGTTCTTC
>TRBJ1-5|.|TRBD1|TRBV7-2
CASSPGTGVGIGQPQHF
TGTGCCAGCAGCCCCGGGACAGGAGTGGGCATCGGGCAGCCCCAGCATTTT
>TRBJ1-2|.|.|TRBV27
CASSSRQASNYGYTF
TGTGCCAGCAGTTCCCGACAGGCGTCTAACTATGGCTACACCTTC
>TRBJ2-5|.|TRBD2|TRBV19
CASSIIGRGEETQYF
TGTGCCAGTAGTATAATAGGCCGGGGGGAAGAGACCCAGTACTTC
>TRBJ2-5|.|TRBD1|TRBV5-6
CASSLAGGTETQYF
TGTGCCAGCAGCTTGGCAGGGGGCACGGAGACCCAGTACTTC
>TRBJ2-5|.|TRBD1|TRBV28
CASSERTGLGETQYF
TGTGCCAGCAGTGAGAGGACAGGGTTAGGCGAGACCCAGTACTTC
>TRBJ2-7|.|TRBD1|TRBV5-8
CASSSLTGLDEQYF
TGTGCCAGCAGCTCCTTGACAGGGCTCGACGAGCAGTACTTC
>TRBJ1-5|.|.|TRBV28
CASSFSSNQPQHF
TGTGCCAGCAGTTTCAGTAGCAATCAGCCCCAGCATTTT
>TRBJ2-7|.|.|TRBV19
CASSPHWVRDEQYF
TGTGCCAGTAGCCCCCATTGGGTTCGGGACGAGCAGTACTTC
>TRBJ2-7|.|TRBD2|TRBV28
CASSPGTSGTYEQYF
TGTGCCAGCAGTCCGGGGACTAGCGGAACCTACGAGCAGTACTTC
>TRBJ2-5|.|TRBD1|TRBV27
CASSFTTGTRETQYF
TGTGCCAGCAGTTTCACGACAGGGACCCGAGAGACCCAGTACTTC
>TRBJ2-3|.|TRBD2|TRBV11-2
CASSAGTSGGLTDTQYF
TGTGCCAGCAGCGCCGGGACTAGCGGGGGCCTCACAGATACGCAGTATTTT
>TRBJ2-3|.|.|TRBV18
CASSPVPSVTDTQYF
TGTGCCAGCTCACCAGTCCCTAGCGTCACAGATACGCAGTATTTT
>TRBJ2-1|.|TRBD2|TRBV7-6
CASSKGLAGNNEQFF
TGTGCCAGCAGCAAGGGACTAGCGGGGAACAATGAGCAGTTCTTC
>TRBJ2-5|.|.|TRBV5-6
CASSLVQQETQYF
TGTGCCAGCAGCTTGGTGCAGCAAGAGACCCAGTACTTC
>TRBJ2-7|.|TRBD2|TRBV19
CASISVGGGSYEQYF
TGTGCCAGTATCAGCGTCGGGGGGGGCTCCTACGAGCAGTACTTC
>TRBJ1-3|.|.|TRBV30
CAWSASLSGTIYF
TGTGCCTGGAGCGCATCTTTAAGCGGCACCATATATTTT
>TRBJ2-7|.|TRBD2|TRBV4-1
CASSQVSGTSGRYEQYF
TGCGCCAGCAGCCAAGTTTCCGGGACTAGCGGGAGGTACGAGCAGTACTTC
>TRBJ2-3|.|.|TRBV7-6
CASSPEGGTDTQYF
TGTGCCAGCAGCCCTGAAGGAGGCACAGATACGCAGTATTTT
>TRBJ1-1|.|.|TRBV7-3
CASSLTGGGNTEAFF
TGTGCCAGCAGCCTTACGGGGGGCGGCAACACTGAAGCTTTCTTT
>TRBJ2-7|.|TRBD2|TRBV10-2
CASSEGLAVYEQYF
TGCGCCAGCAGTGAGGGACTAGCGGTTTACGAGCAGTACTTC
>TRBJ2-7|.|.|TRBV9
CASTRGDFPSSYEQYF
TGTGCCAGCACCAGAGGGGACTTTCCGAGCTCCTACGAGCAGTACTTC
>TRBJ2-3|.|.|TRBV2
CASSFGGGPSTDTQYF
TGTGCCAGCAGTTTCGGAGGCGGCCCTAGCACAGATACGCAGTATTTT
>TRBJ2-2|.|.|TRBV5-4
CASSRPSDTGELFF
TGTGCCAGCAGCCGCCCCAGCGACACCGGGGAGCTGTTTTTT
>TRBJ2-7|.|.|TRBV20-1
CSASTPREQYF
TGCAGTGCCTCCACGCCCCGGGAGCAGTACTTC
>TRBJ2-3|medium-sized|.|TRBV5-1
CASSFKQGMVDTQYF
TGCGCCAGCAGCTTTAAACAGGGCATGGTGGATACGCAGTATTTT
>TRBJ2-5|.|.|TRBV7-3
CASSLTSGQETQYF
TGTGCCAGCAGCTTAACTAGCGGCCAAGAGACCCAGTACTTC
>TRBJ1-1|.|.|TRBV7-2
CASSLDDNLGAEAFF
TGTGCCAGCAGCTTAGACGACAACCTAGGGGCTGAAGCTTTCTTT
>TRBJ2-1|.|.|TRBV7-9
CASSFSNEQFF
TGTGCCAGCAGCTTCAGTAATGAGCAGTTCTTC
>TRBJ2-4|.|TRBD2|TRBV6-1
CASSFGLAGDIQYF
TGTGCCAGCAGTTTTGGACTTGCGGGGGACATTCAGTACTTC
>TRBJ2-7|.|TRBD2|TRBV4-1
CASSQDRASGSHEQYF
TGCGCCAGCAGCCAAGATCGGGCTAGCGGGAGTCACGAGCAGTACTTC
>TRBJ1-5|.|.|TRBV2
CASSQQGSNQPQHF
TGTGCCAGCAGTCAACAGGGTAGCAATCAGCCCCAGCATTTT
>TRBJ2-3|.|.|TRBV7-4
CASSLLWGDPDTQYF
TGTGCCAGCAGCTTACTGTGGGGAGACCCAGATACGCAGTATTTT